This T cell receptor (beta chain) was documented in a study of neurological immune-mediated disorders. This CDR3 contains 13 residues. CDR1 is DFQATT and CDR2 is SNEGSKA in the germline V gene (reference sequence). TCRdb ran MiXCR on the 5' RACE reads and lists one entry per CDR3 protein. The data contain 80,000 or so distinct CDR3 sequences, around a tenth of them singletons. As regards this clonotype: An end of the junction does not agree with germline; a read error may underlie this.

This TCR derives from a man in his fifties in good health. The sequencing sample was made of PBMCs. This chain joins TRBV20-1 and TRBJ2-3; D unclear. The CDR3 sequence: CCARDPIRNTQYF. The CDR3 nucleotides read TGCTGTGCTAGAGACCCAATACGGAATACGCAGTATTTT.